This T cell receptor (beta chain) was observed in a study of blood T cell repertoires in COVID-19. The protocol was immunoSEQ multiplex PCR, while the TCRdb copy is restricted to in-frame clones and leaves out a portion. The sample shows about 170,000 clones, about 80% of them seen only once. Germline lookup yields CDR1 MDHEN and CDR2 SYDVKM. Trimming removed 6 bases from V and 3 bases from J, with 21 bases in between. The CDR3 totals 16 residues. This receptor was taken from a human donor with acute or convalescent COVID-19. The donor label of this sample is uncertain. Material for sequencing was peripheral blood. The chain carries TRBV28 and TRBJ2-7, with D possibly being TRBD2 (7 bases). CDR3 coding DNA: TGTGCCAGCAGCCAGGAGGGGGGGGGCTTGCGCTACGAGCAGTACTTC. It translates to CASSQEGGGLRYEQYF.